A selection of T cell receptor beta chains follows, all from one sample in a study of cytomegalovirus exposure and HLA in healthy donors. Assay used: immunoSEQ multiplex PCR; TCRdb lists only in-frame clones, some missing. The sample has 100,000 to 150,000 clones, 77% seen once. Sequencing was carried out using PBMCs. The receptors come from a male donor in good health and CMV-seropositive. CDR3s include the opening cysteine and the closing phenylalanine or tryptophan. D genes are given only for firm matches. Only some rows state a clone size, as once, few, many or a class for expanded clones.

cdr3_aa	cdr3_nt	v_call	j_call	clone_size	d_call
CASSPGGATNEKLFF	TGTGCCAGTAGTCCAGGGGGCGCAACTAATGAAAAACTGTTTTTT	TRBV19	TRBJ1-4	.	TRBD1
CASRQGLRGNGYTF	TGTGCCAGCAGACAAGGGCTGCGGGGGAATGGCTACACCTTC	TRBV28	TRBJ1-2	.	.
CASSKVANRGTVSNTGELFF	TGTGCCAGCAGCAAAGTGGCCAACAGGGGGACTGTTTCGAACACCGGGGAGCTGTTTTTT	TRBV21-1	TRBJ2-2	.	.
CASSYYGQGATEAFF	TGTGCCAGCAGTTACTACGGACAGGGGGCCACTGAAGCTTTCTTT	TRBV6-5	TRBJ1-1	.	TRBD1
CASSRTSGSVAYNEQFF	TGCGCCAGCAGCCGTACTAGCGGGAGTGTGGCCTACAATGAGCAGTTCTTC	TRBV5-1	TRBJ2-1	.	TRBD2
CASSSRTGQETQYF	TGTGCCAGCTCTTCACGGACAGGGCAAGAGACCCAGTACTTC	TRBV18	TRBJ2-5	.	TRBD1
CASTFTGWNQPQHF	TGTGCCAGCACCTTTACGGGGTGGAATCAGCCCCAGCATTTT	TRBV6-6	TRBJ1-5	.	.
CASSHGTTGFSNQPQHF	TGTGCCAGCAGCCACGGCACAACAGGGTTTAGCAATCAGCCCCAGCATTTT	TRBV5-8	TRBJ1-5	.	.
CARSLGSGGTEAFF	TGTGCCAGAAGCTTAGGTTCAGGGGGCACTGAAGCTTTCTTT	TRBV5-3	TRBJ1-1	.	TRBD1
CAWSIRTGGGYGYTF	TGTGCCTGGAGTATTCGGACAGGGGGGGGATATGGCTACACCTTC	TRBV30	TRBJ1-2	.	TRBD1
CASSSQASTDTQYF	TGCGCCAGCAGCTCGCAAGCGAGCACAGATACGCAGTATTTT	TRBV5-1	TRBJ2-3	.	.
CASSHGESGSEQYF	TGTGCCAGCAGCCATGGGGAGAGCGGGAGTGAGCAGTACTTC	TRBV4-2	TRBJ2-7	.	TRBD2
CASSSHIPGELFF	TGCGCCAGCAGCTCCCACATTCCCGGGGAGCTGTTTTTT	TRBV5-1	TRBJ2-2	.	.
CASSPGGGTNTGELFF	TGCGCCAGCAGCCCGGGGGGGGGAACGAACACCGGGGAGCTGTTTTTT	TRBV5-1	TRBJ2-2	.	TRBD2
CASRRTGFGYTF	TGTGCCAGCAGGAGGACAGGTTTTGGCTACACCTTC	TRBV6-5	TRBJ1-2	.	TRBD1
CAATGGRIEAFF	TGTGCCGCGACAGGGGGAAGGATTGAAGCTTTCTTT	TRBV30	TRBJ1-1	once	TRBD1
CASNHDGILEETQYF	TGTGCCAGCAACCACGACGGGATCCTAGAAGAGACCCAGTACTTC	TRBV7-9	TRBJ2-5	.	.
CASSLGRFEEITDTQYF	TGTGCCAGCAGTCTAGGGAGGTTCGAAGAAATCACAGATACGCAGTATTTT	TRBV28	TRBJ2-3	.	.
CAISDPLAGGSRGETQYF	TGTGCCATCAGTGACCCTCTAGCGGGAGGCAGTCGAGGAGAGACCCAGTACTTC	TRBV10-3	TRBJ2-5	.	TRBD2
CASSQDLAGTGKYF	TGTGCCAGCAGCCAAGATCTAGCAGGGACAGGGAAGTACTTC	TRBV4-2	TRBJ2-7	.	TRBD1
CATSKMLTGKNSQYF	TGTGCCACCAGCAAAATGCTGACAGGGAAAAACAGTCAGTACTTC	TRBV15	TRBJ2-4	.	TRBD1
CASSLDRGNEKLFF	TGCGCCAGCAGCCTCGACAGGGGTAATGAAAAACTGTTTTTT	TRBV5-1	TRBJ1-4	.	TRBD1
CASGFLAGAPFDNEQFF	TGTGCTAGTGGTTTTCTAGCGGGGGCCCCATTCGACAATGAGCAGTTCTTC	TRBV12-5	TRBJ2-1	.	TRBD2
CASSSWTGVSNQPQHF	TGTGCCAGCAGTTCCTGGACAGGGGTAAGTAATCAGCCCCAGCATTTT	TRBV28	TRBJ1-5	.	TRBD1
CASSQGGGYLSQHF	TGTGCCAGCTCACAGGGTGGGGGATATTTGTCCCAGCATTTT	TRBV6-1	TRBJ1-5	.	.
CASSLATSNEQFF	TGTGCCAGCAGCTTAGCGACTAGCAATGAGCAGTTCTTC	TRBV7-3	TRBJ2-1	few	.
CASSTTDSYEQYF	TGTGCCAGCAGCACAACGGACAGCTACGAGCAGTACTTC	TRBV11-3	TRBJ2-7	.	.
CASSPGPGGYTF	TGTGCCAGCAGTCCCGGCCCGGGGGGCTACACCTTC	TRBV28	TRBJ1-2	.	.
CASRELADPSRKQYF	TGCGCCAGCAGGGAACTAGCGGACCCGTCTAGGAAGCAGTACTTC	TRBV10-1	TRBJ2-7	.	TRBD2
CASSLVLAGVNRETQYF	TGTGCCAGCAGCTTAGTCCTAGCGGGAGTAAATCGGGAGACCCAGTACTTC	TRBV7-2	TRBJ2-5	.	TRBD2
CASSLIQRGETQYF	TGTGCCAGCAGTTTAATCCAGCGGGGGGAGACCCAGTACTTC	TRBV2	TRBJ2-5	.	TRBD2
CASKREFQETQYF	TGTGCCAGCAAACGAGAATTCCAAGAGACCCAGTACTTC	TRBV2	TRBJ2-5	.	.
CASSPLGLAGEGGELFF	TGTGCCAGCAGTCCCCTCGGACTAGCGGGCGAAGGCGGGGAGCTGTTTTTT	TRBV27	TRBJ2-2	.	TRBD2
CASSLDRGYEQYF	TGTGCCAGTAGTCTGGACAGGGGCTACGAGCAGTACTTC	TRBV19	TRBJ2-7	few	TRBD1
CASSLGTSGFNEQFF	TGTGCCAGCAGCCTGGGGACTAGCGGGTTTAATGAGCAGTTCTTC	TRBV5-6	TRBJ2-1	once	TRBD2
CATGGDRETEQYF	TGTGCCACCGGGGGGGACAGGGAGACCGAGCAGTACTTC	TRBV10-3	TRBJ2-7	.	.
CASSLEVGWLAGSYNEQFF	TGTGCCAGCAGCTTAGAGGTCGGCTGGCTAGCGGGCTCCTACAATGAGCAGTTCTTC	TRBV7-2	TRBJ2-1	.	TRBD2
CASRRGLLNTGELFF	TGTGCCAGCAGGAGGGGGCTCCTGAACACCGGGGAGCTGTTTTTT	TRBV13	TRBJ2-2	.	TRBD1
CASSFEASSYEQYF	TGTGCCAGCAGCTTTGAGGCGTCCTCCTACGAGCAGTACTTC	TRBV5-4	TRBJ2-7	.	.
CASSLKTSANNEQFF	TGTGCCAGCAGCTTGAAGACTAGCGCTAACAATGAGCAGTTCTTC	TRBV5-4	TRBJ2-1	.	TRBD2
CASKRGGANEETQYF	TGCGCCAGCAAACGCGGGGGGGCGAATGAAGAGACCCAGTACTTC	TRBV5-1	TRBJ2-5	.	TRBD2
CASSPDTEETQYF	TGCGCCAGCAGCCCCGATACGGAAGAGACCCAGTACTTC	TRBV4-1	TRBJ2-5	once	.